This TCR beta chain is drawn from a study of blood T cell repertoires in COVID-19. For the study at large: The cDNA or gDNA used as material had been derived from T cells, B-cell-depleted T cells, or PBMCs.

This clone is a singleton in its sample. Between the trimmed V and J ends, which lost 1 base and 6 bases, there was a span of 12 bases. Germline V CDR1 and CDR2: LGHNA, YNFKEQ. The CDR3 is 15 amino acids. As handled by the study authors: The assay estimated nucleated cells by amplifying reference gene primers. Produced via immunoSEQ multiplex PCR; TCRdb's table is partial and in-frame only. The DNA was the basis for D and trimming; V, J and clone size are from that table. The sample includes some 250,000 clones, roughly four fifths of them seen just once. Those enrolled in Seattle joined during active infection and were followed longitudinally afterward.

The sequence was collected from an elderly woman with COVID-19, enrolled during active disease. Sequencing used peripheral blood. The rearrangement uses TRBV4-2 and TRBJ1-4, with a tentative D call TRBD1 (6 bases). The CDR3 reads CASSQGGQGDEKLFF. CDR3 DNA: TGTGCCAGCAGCCAAGGGGGGCAGGGCGATGAAAAACTGTTTTTT.